This entry is about one TCR beta chain. Its antigen is unknown. This CDR3 comprises 14 residues. Germline assignment: CDR1 SGHDT and CDR2 YYEEEE. V was pared by 3 bases and J by 4 bases, with 4 bases of the junction left unmatched. The table came from immunoSEQ multiplex PCR; TCRdb's copy has only in-frame clones and leaves some out. The table lists about 74,000 clones, 80% of them singletons. CD3+CD4+ and CD3+CD8+ cells were FACS-sorted from thawed unstimulated PBMCs. This specimen comes from a study of T cell clones after liver transplantation. Study-level information: Post-transplant blood was tracked for graft-donor-reactive T cell clones identified in a pre-transplant mixed lymphocyte reaction. Overall study results and limits: In two subjects, few donor cells limited the measurable donor-reactive repertoire.

This specimen was CD4+ T cells from blood, taken before liver transplant. The chain employs TRBV5-6 and TRBJ1-1; TRBD1 aligns across 9 bases. This TCR derives from a human donor who received a liver transplant. CDR3 protein: CASSYRGRSTEAFF. The CDR3 bases are TGTGCCAGCAGCTACAGGGGGCGGAGCACTGAAGCTTTCTTT. Complete variable domain (other parts from reference TRBV5-6 and TRBJ1-1): DAGVTQSPTHLIKTRGQQVTLRCSPKSGHDTVSWYQQALGQGPQFIFQYYEEEERQRGNFPDRFSGHQFPNYSSELNVNALLLGDSALYLCASSYRGRSTEAFFGQGTRLTVV.